This TCR beta chain came from a study of OX40 agonist ivuxolimab in advanced cancers. Sequencing was performed with immunoSEQ multiplex PCR; in TCRdb, only in-frame clones are kept and a portion is missing. This sample has under 85,000 clones, with roughly 78% found just once. Trimming took 5 bases from V and 0 from J, leaving 17 bases between them. CDR3 length: 16 amino acids. The germline V gene has CDR1 SGHVS and CDR2 FNYEAQ. Sample: CD4+ or CD8+ T cells sorted from blood, taken in a trial of the OX40 agonist ivuxolimab. This sequence originates from an adult with an advanced solid tumor such as melanoma, head and neck, liver or kidney cancer. V gene TRBV7-6 combines with J gene TRBJ2-7; D assignment may be TRBD1 or TRBD2 (5 bases each). CDR3 bases: TGTGCCAGCAGCCCAAGATCCGGGACGGCCTCCTACGAGCAGTACTTC. Its translation: CASSPRSGTASYEQYF.